Judged by abundance, the clone carrying this T cell receptor beta chain is medium-sized. Its antigen is not known. This sample is part of a study of T cells in tumors after PD-1 blockade. As for the study in general: No patient had prior checkpoint blockade, systemic immunosuppression, or radiotherapy within 4 weeks. A subset received ongoing vismodegib 150 mg daily alongside anti-PD-1 therapy.

Template: tumor biopsy or peripheral blood genomic DNA, about 616-6,500 ng per sample. General observations from the study: Some novel exhausted tumor clones appeared in pre-treatment blood, suggesting peripheral recruitment.

The CDR3 covers 14 residues. Trimming removed 3 bases from V and 2 bases from J, with 11 bases in between. Per the germline V gene, CDR1 is SGHDN and CDR2 is FVKESK. Using immunoSEQ multiplex PCR, the repertoire was profiled, and TCRdb retains in-frame clones only, with some absent. The sample has more than 40,000 clones, 65% to 85% seen once. The source material was PBMCs, sampled before anti-PD-1 therapy. This chain joins TRBV14 and TRBJ2-7; D is ambiguous. The TCR sequence derives from a human donor with advanced basal cell or squamous cell carcinoma (not recorded which). The CDR3 nucleotides are TGTGCCAGCAGCCACCCCCTATTCGCCTACGAGCAGTACTTC. It yields the protein CASSHPLFAYEQYF.